This TCR beta chain was sequenced for a study of blood T cell repertoires in COVID-19. Original methodology: Amplifying reference gene primers gave estimates of nucleated cell counts. Sequenced by immunoSEQ multiplex PCR; TCRdb stores in-frame clones only, minus some. D and trimming were read from the DNA, whereas the V and J calls and clone size are those reported in that table. The profile shows under 250,000 clones, more than 85% of them singletons. The CDR3 is made up of 15 amino acids. From germline, CDR1 is GTSNPN and CDR2 SVGIG (reference sequence). Trimming at V came to 2 bases and at J to 3 bases, leaving 7 bases not matched to a gene.

The TCR sequence derives from a man between 40 and 49 years old with acute or convalescent COVID-19. The sequenced material came from peripheral blood. J is TRBJ2-4 and V is TRBV30, with 7 bases fitting TRBD1. In DNA form, the CDR3 reads TGTGCCTGGAGTCTAGGGGGCGCTGTCAAAAACATTCAGTACTTC. It translates to CAWSLGGAVKNIQYF.